The T cell receptor beta chain described here comes from a study of post-analysis software for immune sequencing data. Study-level background: Courses of disease covered relapsing-remitting, secondary progressive and progressive-relapsing multiple sclerosis.

Study results and caveats: Among a few TRBV segments more frequent in patients than controls were TRBV5-6, TRBV5-1 and TRBV20-1.

This clonotype was counted only a few times. The target antigen is unknown. CDR1 and CDR2 from the germline V gene are SGDLS and YYNGEE. Trimming removed 0 bases at V and 0 bases at J, with 10 bases between. The CDR3 runs 16 residues. cDNA libraries of TCR beta carried unique molecular identifiers. MiXCR, run by TCRdb on the PCR reads, gives a single entry per CDR3 protein. This table has some 160,000 distinct CDR3 sequences, about 37% appearing once. This sequence was found in a girl aged 5-17 years with multiple sclerosis. The rearrangement joins TRBV9 to TRBJ2-1, with D unresolved. The sequencing used blood, collected after autologous hematopoietic stem cell transplantation. The CDR3 nucleotides are TGTGCCAGCAGCGTAGGGTCGGTCGGCTCCTACAATGAGCAGTTCTTC. Protein sequence: CASSVGSVGSYNEQFF.